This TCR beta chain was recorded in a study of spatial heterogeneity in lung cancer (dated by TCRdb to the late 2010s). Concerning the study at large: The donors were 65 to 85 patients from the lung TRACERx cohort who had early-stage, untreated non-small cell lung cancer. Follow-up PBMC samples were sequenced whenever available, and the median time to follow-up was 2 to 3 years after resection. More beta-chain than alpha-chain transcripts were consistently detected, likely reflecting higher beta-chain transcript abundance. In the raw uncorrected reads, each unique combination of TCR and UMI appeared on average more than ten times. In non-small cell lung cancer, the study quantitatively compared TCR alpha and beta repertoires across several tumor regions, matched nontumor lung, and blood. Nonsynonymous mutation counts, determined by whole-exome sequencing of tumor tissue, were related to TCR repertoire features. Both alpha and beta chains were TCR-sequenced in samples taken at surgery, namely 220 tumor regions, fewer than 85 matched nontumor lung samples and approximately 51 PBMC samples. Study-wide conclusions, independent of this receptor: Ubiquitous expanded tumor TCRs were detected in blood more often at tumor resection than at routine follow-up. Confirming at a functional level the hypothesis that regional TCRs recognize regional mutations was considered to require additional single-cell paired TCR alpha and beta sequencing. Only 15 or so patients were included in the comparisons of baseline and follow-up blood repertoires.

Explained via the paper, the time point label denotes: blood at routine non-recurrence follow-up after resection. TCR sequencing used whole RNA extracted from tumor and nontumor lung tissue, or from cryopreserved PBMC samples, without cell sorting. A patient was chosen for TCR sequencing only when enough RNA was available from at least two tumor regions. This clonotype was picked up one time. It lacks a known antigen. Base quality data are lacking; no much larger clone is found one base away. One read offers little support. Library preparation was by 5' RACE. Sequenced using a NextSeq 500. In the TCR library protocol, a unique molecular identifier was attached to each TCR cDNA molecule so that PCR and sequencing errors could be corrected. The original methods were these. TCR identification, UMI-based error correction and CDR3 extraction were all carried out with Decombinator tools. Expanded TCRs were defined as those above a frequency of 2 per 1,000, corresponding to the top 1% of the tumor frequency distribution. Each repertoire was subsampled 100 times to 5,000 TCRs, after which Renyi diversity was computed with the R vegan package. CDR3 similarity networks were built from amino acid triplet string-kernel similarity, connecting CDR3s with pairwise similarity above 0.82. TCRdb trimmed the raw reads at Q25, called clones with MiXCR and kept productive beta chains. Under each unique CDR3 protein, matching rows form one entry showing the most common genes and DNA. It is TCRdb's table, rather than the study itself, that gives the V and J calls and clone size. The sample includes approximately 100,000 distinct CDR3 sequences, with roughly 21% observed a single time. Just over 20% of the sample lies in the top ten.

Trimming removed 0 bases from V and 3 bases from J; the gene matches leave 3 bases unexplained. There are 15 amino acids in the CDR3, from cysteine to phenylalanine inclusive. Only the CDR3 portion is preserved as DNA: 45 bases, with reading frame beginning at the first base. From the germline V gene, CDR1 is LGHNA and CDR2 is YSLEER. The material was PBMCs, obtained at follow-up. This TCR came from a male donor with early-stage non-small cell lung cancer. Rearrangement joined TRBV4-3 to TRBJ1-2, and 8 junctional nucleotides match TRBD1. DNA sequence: TGCGCCAGCAGCCAAGAGACAGGGGCTTACTATGGCTACACCTTC. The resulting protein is CASSQETGAYYGYTF.